The clone carrying this TCR beta chain was found many times. Its matching antigen is unknown. These data originate in a study of T-cell memory formation after mild COVID-19. In the study overall: Most TCR clusters belonged to a single donor.

The study, taken as a whole, reports: Cross-reactive memory apparently joined, as some responding clones appeared in pre-infection memory. Most CD4+ clones that shrank were in CM and EM, while CD8+ ones turned up in EMRA. CD4/CD8 balance held among clones contracting day 15 to 85, and later expanders leaned CD4+.

TCRdb fed the 5' RACE reads into MiXCR, producing one record per CDR3 protein. The sample consists of about 150,000 distinct CDR3 sequences, roughly 6.2% of them appearing once. This receptor was identified in an adult woman who had mild COVID-19 (a few samples of this study predate the infection). Cell type and time point are not known. What was sequenced was PBMCs or a T cell subset sorted from them (not recorded which).

The CDR3 coding sequence is TGCAGCGCACGACAGGATGAAGCTTTCTTT. Translating gives CSARQDEAFF. The chain carries TRBV29-1 and TRBJ1-1; tentative D call: TRBD1 (6 bases). V lost 7 bases to trimming and J lost 7 bases, with 10 bases between them. This CDR3 is built from 10 residues. CDR1 is SQVTM and CDR2 is ANQGSEA in the germline V gene.